The TCR beta chain described here comes from a study of T cell repertoires in cytomegalovirus infection (dated by TCRdb to the late 2010s). For the study in its entirety: The HLA type of each donor mattered for the analysis, because public TCR beta signatures pointed to carriage of CMV infection along with the matching HLA type. Points the paper makes about the study in general: Cumulative frequency of public TCR beta family members discriminated carriers of CMV infection plus the relevant HLA type in this cohort and an independent roughly 320-donor cohort. The ex vivo response was dominated by HLA-C-restricted CMV-specific TCR beta clonotypes, and the single most frequent clonotype in two of eight donors was supplied by these HLA-C-restricted clonotypes.

Sequencing used an Illumina HiSeq 1500. The public reads were run again by TCRdb, first through fastp at Q25 and then through MiXCR, and only productive beta chains were kept. Every CDR3 protein is listed once, alongside the most common genes and DNA of its rows. Present in this sample are around 310,000 distinct CDR3 sequences, roughly a sixth of which were seen just once. The top ten clonotypes cover around 12% of the sample. The junction carries 7 bases between V and J, which are trimmed by 7 bases and 0 bases respectively. The germline V gene sets CDR1 to MNHNS and CDR2 to SASEGT. The CDR3 measures 14 amino acids from cysteine to phenylalanine. CDR3 DNA only is kept here, 42 bases in frame from base 1. This clonotype came up many times. Its recognized antigen is unknown. No qualities accompany the bases; no much larger clone lies one base away.

Specimen: PBMCs. The V and J genes are TRBV6-1 and TRBJ2-6; the D gene is possibly TRBD1 or TRBD2, with 5 bases matching each. The clonotype was recovered from a human donor in good health (CMV status not recorded). Some clones in this sample may be carry-over from other donors' samples. The DNA sequence is as follows: TGTGCCAGCATGAGGGGCTCTGGGGCCAACGTCCTGACTTTC. This sequence encodes CASMRGSGANVLTF.